Presented here are 3 T cell receptor beta chains from one specimen sequenced in a study of shared clonotypes between healthy human individuals (dated by TCRdb to the early 2020s). Library generation was performed with the immunoSEQ multiplex PCR assay. The immuneACCESS repertoire file appears here via TCRdb, limited to in-frame rearrangements. These files lack a portion of the clones; in checked studies, under half of the deficit traces to unresolved V genes, and the cause of the others is not known. The sample table records some 1,600,000 clones; around 98% of these occur just once. Of the sample, roughly 0.45% is held by the ten largest clones. Sequencing input: naive CD4+ T cells sorted from blood. The meaning of the sample's cell subset or site label: CD45RA+ positively selected. These receptors were collected from a man aged 25-45 years in good health.

CDR3 DNA: TGCGCCAGCAGCTCACAGGGAAAAATGAACACTGAAGCTTTCTTT. Encoded protein: CASSSQGKMNTEAFF. The rearrangement links TRBV5-1 to TRBJ1-1, with D possibly being TRBD1 (6 bases). This CDR3 spans 15 amino acids. Trimming stripped 3 bases from V and 0 bases from J, with 12 bases between. The germline V gene has CDR1 SGHRS and CDR2 YFSETQ.

Regarding this clone: Other DNA sequences in this specimen translate into the identical CDR3. The genes are TRBV27 and TRBJ1-2, with D tentatively TRBD1 (6 bases). CDR1 and CDR2 (germline): MNHEY, SMNVEV (reference sequence). This CDR3 is 13 amino acids long. V lost 2 bases and J lost 5, with 9 bases in between. This chain's CDR3 is CASSLSTGYGYTF. The CDR3 DNA reads as TGTGCCAGCAGTTTAAGTACAGGGTATGGCTACACCTTC.

For this clone: Within the sample, other DNA sequences also encode this same CDR3. V gene TRBV25-1 combines with J gene TRBJ1-2; D ambiguous. Germline V lookup: CDR1 MGHDK, CDR2 SYGVNS. V was pared by 2 bases and J by 8 bases, with 6 bases between. CDR3 length: 11 residues. The CDR3 region has the DNA TGTGCCAGCAGTGAAGTTGGAGGCTACACCTTC. This encodes CASSEVGGYTF.